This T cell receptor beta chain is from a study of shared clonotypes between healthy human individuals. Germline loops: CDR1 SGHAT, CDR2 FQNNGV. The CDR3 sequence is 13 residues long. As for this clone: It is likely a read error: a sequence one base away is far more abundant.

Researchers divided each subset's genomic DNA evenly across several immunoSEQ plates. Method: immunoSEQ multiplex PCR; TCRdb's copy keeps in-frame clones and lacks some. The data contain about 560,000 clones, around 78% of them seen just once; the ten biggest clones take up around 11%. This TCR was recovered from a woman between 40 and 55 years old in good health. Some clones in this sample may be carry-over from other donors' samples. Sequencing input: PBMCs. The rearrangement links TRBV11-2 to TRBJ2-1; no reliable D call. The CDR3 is CAGSSNPMGGQFF. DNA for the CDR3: TGTGCCGGCAGCTCCAACCCAATGGGCGGGCAGTTCTTC.